Reported below is one T cell receptor (beta chain). The V segment lost 4 bases and the J segment 4 bases; nucleotides outside the gene matches: 3. This CDR3 spans 14 amino acids. From germline, CDR1 is KGHSH and CDR2 LQKENI. This record belongs to a study of blood T cell repertoires in COVID-19. Study overall: Samples representing acute and convalescent COVID-19 were sourced from the United States, Italy and Spain. In each case, the material was cDNA or gDNA derived from T cells, B-cell-depleted T cells, or PBMCs.

Original analysis: From reference gene primer amplification, estimates of nucleated cell counts were derived. Generated by immunoSEQ multiplex PCR, the TCRdb table keeps only in-frame clones and is missing some. V and J calls and clone size are given by that table; D and trimming were obtained from the DNA. Of 150,000 to 200,000 clones in the sample, around nine tenths were seen once. The TCR originated in a woman aged 18-30 years who had recovered from COVID-19. Input material: peripheral blood. This chain connects TRBV18 to TRBJ1-4, with TRBD1 matching 7 bases. CDR3 sequence reads: CASSQDRNNEKLFF. CDR3 in DNA: TGTGCCAGCTCACAGGACAGGAATAATGAAAAACTGTTTTTT.